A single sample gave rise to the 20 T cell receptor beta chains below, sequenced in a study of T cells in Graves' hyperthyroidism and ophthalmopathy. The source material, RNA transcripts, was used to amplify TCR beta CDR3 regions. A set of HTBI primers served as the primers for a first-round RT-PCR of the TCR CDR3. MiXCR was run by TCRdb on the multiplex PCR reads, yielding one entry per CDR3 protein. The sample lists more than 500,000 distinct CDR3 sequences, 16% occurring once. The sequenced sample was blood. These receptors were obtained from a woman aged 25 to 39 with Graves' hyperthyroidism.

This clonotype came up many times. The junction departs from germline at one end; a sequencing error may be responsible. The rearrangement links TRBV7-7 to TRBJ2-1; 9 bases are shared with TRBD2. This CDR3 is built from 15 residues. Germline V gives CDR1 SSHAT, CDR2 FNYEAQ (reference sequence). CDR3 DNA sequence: TGTGCTAGCAGCTTACTGGCGGGAGGGTCGGATGAGCAGTTCTTC. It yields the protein CASSLLAGGSDEQFF.

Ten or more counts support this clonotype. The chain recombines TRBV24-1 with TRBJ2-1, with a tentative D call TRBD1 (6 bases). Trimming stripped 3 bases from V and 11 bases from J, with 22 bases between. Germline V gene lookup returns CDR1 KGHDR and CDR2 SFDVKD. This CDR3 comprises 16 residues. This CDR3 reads CATSDPLDRHPSKQFF. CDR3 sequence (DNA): TGTGCCACCAGTGATCCCTTAGACAGGCATCCCTCTAAGCAGTTCTTC.

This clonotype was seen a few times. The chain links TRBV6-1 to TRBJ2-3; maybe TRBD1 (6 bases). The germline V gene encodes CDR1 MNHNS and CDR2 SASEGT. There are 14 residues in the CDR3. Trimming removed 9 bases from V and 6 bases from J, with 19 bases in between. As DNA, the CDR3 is TGTGCCAGTGGTAGGGGGTCCCGCCGGGATACGCAGTATTTT. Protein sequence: CASGRGSRRDTQYF.

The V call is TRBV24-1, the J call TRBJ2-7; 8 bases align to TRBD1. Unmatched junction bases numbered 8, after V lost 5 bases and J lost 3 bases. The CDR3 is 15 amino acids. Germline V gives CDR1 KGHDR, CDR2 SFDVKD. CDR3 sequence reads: CATSGPRQGSYEQYF. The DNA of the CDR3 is TGTGCCACCAGTGGCCCGAGACAGGGGAGCTACGAGCAGTACTTC.

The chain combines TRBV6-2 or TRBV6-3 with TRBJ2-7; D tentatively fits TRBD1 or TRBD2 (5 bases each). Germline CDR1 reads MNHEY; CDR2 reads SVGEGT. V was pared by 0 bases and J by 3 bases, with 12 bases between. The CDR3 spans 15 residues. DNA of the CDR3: TGTGCCAGCAGTTACTCGGGGCGGGCAGACTACGAGCAGTACTTC. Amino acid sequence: CASSYSGRADYEQYF.

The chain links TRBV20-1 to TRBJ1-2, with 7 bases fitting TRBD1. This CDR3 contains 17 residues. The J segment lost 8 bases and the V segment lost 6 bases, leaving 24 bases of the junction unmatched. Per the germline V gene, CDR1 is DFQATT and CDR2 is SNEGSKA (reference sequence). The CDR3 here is CSARDSLSSYRSEGYTF. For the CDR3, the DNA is TGCAGTGCCCGGGACAGCTTATCCTCCTATCGATCGGAAGGCTACACCTTC.

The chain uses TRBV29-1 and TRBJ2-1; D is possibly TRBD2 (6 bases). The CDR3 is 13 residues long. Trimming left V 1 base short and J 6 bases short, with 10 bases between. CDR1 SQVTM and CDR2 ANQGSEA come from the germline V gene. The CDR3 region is CSVEVLAANEQFF. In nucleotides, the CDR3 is TGCAGCGTTGAAGTCTTAGCGGCCAATGAGCAGTTCTTC.

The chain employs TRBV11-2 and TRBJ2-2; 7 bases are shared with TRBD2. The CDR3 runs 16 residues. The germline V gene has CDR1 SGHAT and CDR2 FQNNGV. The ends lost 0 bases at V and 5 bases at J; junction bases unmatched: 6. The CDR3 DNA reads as TGTGCCAGCAGCTTAGATAGCGGACTAGAAACCGGGGAGCTGTTTTTT. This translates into CASSLDSGLETGELFF.

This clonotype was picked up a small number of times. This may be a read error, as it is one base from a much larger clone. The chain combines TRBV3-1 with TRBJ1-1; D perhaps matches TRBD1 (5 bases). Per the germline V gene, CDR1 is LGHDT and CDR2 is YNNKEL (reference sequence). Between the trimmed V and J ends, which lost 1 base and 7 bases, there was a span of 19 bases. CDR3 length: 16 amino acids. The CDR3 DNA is TGTGCCAGCAGCCAAGGCGGGGGTTATCCCTATAATGAAGCTTTCTTT. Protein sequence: CASSQGGGYPYNEAFF.

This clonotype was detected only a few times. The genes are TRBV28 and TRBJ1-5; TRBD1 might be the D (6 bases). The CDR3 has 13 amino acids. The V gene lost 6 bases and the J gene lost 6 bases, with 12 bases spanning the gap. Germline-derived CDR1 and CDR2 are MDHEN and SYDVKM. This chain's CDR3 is CASRLQGGQPQHF. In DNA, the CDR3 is TGTGCCAGCAGACTACAGGGAGGTCAGCCCCAGCATTTT.

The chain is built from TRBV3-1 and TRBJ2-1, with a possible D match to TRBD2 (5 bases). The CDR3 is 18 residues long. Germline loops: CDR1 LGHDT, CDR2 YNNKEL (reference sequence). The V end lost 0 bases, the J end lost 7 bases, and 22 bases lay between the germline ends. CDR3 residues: CASSQDDVALAPLNEQFF. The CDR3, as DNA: TGTGCCAGCAGCCAAGATGACGTGGCCCTAGCCCCGTTGAATGAGCAGTTCTTC.

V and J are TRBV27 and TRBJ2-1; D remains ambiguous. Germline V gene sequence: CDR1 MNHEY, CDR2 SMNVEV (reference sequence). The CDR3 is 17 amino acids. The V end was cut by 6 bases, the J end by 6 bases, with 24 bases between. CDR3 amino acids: CASSPDWLFATTNEQFF. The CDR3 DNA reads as TGTGCCAGCAGCCCCGATTGGCTATTTGCGACCACCAATGAGCAGTTCTTC.

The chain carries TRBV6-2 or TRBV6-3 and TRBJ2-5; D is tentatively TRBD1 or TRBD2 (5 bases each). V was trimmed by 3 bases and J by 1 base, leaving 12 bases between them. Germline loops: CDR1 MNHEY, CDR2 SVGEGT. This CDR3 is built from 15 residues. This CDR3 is CASSYSTGLQETQYF. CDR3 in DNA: TGTGCCAGCAGTTATAGTACAGGACTCCAAGAGACCCAGTACTTC.

As DNA, the CDR3 is TGTGCCAGCAGTATGCTTAATCAAGAGACCCAGTACTTC. Protein sequence: CASSMLNQETQYF. V and J are TRBV12-3 or TRBV12-4 and TRBJ2-5; the D is unclear. The ends were cut back, 5 bases at V and 2 bases at J, with 9 bases in the middle. The CDR3 is 13 amino acids.

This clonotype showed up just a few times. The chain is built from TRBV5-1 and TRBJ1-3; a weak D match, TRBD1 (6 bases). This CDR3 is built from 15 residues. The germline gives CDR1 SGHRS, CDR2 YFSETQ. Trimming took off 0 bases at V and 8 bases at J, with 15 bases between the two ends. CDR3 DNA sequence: TGCGCCAGCAGCTTGGGAGTCCCGGGGGCGGACACCATATATTTT. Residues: CASSLGVPGADTIYF.

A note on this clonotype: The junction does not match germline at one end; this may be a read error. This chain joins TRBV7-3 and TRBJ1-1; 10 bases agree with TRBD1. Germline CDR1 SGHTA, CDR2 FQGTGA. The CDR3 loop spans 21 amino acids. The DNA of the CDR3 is TGTGCCAGCAGCTTAACCCCTTTACGTCCCGGGACAGGGGATGGGGACACTGAAGCTTCCTTT. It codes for CASSLTPLRPGTGDGDTEASF.

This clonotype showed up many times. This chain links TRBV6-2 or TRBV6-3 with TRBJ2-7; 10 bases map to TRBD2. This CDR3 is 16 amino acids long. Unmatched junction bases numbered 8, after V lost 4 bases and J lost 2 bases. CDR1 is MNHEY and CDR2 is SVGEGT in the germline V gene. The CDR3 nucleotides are TGTGCCAGCAGTTTCCCTCAGAGCGGGAGGGCCTACGAGCAGTACTTC. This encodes CASSFPQSGRAYEQYF.

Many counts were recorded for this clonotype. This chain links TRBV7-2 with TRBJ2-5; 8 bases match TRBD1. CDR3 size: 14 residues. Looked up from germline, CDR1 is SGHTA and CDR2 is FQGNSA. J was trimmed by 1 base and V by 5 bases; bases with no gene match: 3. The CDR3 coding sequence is TGTGCCAGCAGCAAGGACAGGGCCCAAGAGACCCAGTACTTC. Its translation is CASSKDRAQETQYF.

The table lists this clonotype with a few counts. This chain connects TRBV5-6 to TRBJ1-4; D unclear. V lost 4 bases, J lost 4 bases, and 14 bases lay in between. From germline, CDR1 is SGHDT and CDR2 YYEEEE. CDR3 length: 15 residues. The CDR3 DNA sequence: TGTGCCAGCAGCGCCAAAACGGATCTTAATGAAAAACTGTTTTTT. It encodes CASSAKTDLNEKLFF.

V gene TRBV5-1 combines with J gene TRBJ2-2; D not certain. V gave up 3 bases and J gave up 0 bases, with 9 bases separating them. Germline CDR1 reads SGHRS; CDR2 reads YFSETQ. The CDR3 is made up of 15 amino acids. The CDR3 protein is CASSSTVTNTGELFF. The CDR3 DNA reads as TGCGCCAGCAGCTCTACGGTTACGAACACCGGGGAGCTGTTTTTT.